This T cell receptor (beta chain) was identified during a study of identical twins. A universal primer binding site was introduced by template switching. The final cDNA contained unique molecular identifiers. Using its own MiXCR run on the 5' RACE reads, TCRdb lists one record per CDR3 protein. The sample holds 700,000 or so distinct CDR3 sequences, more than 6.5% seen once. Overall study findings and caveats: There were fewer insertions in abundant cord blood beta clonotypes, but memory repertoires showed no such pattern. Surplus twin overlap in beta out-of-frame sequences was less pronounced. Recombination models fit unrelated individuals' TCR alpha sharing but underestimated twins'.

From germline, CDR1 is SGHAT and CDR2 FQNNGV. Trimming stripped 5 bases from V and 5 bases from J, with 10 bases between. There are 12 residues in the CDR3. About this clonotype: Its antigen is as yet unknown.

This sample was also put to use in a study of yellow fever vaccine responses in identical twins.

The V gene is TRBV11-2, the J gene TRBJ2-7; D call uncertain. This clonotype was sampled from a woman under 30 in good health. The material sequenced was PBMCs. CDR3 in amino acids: CASSQAWNEQYF. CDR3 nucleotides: TGTGCCAGCAGCCAAGCTTGGAACGAGCAGTACTTC.